Each of the 15 T cell receptor beta chains below was sequenced from the same sample in a study of blood T cell repertoires in COVID-19. This table comes from immunoSEQ multiplex PCR, and its TCRdb copy is limited to in-frame clones, with some not included. This sample carries around 210,000 clones, around 88% of them seen once, and the ten largest clones take around 1.5%. Sequenced input: peripheral blood. These receptors were collected from a man between 18 and 29 years old with active or convalescent COVID-19.

J is TRBJ2-1 and V is TRBV28; 10 nucleotides align to TRBD2. Germline V gives CDR1 MDHEN, CDR2 SYDVKM. This CDR3 is 17 amino acids long. V shed 3 bases, J shed 7 bases, and the junction held 12 bases outside the gene matches. The CDR3 loop reads CASSFTLAGAAVNEQFF. The CDR3 bases are TGTGCCAGCAGTTTCACTCTAGCGGGGGCGGCGGTGAATGAGCAGTTCTTC.

The J gene is TRBJ2-5, the V gene TRBV7-7; D ambiguous. Germline-derived CDR1 and CDR2 are SSHAT and FNYEAQ (reference sequence). Deletions cut 5 bases from V and 1 base from J, with 14 bases between. This CDR3 contains 15 residues. The CDR3: CASSPTGGPQETQYF. DNA for the CDR3: TGTGCCAGCAGCCCTACCGGCGGCCCCCAAGAGACCCAGTACTTC.

The J gene is TRBJ2-7, the V gene TRBV4-3, with a possible D match to TRBD1 (6 bases). Germline V gene sequence: CDR1 LGHNA, CDR2 YSLEER. V lost 1 base to trimming and J lost 0 bases, with 16 bases between them. The CDR3 extends over 17 amino acids. The CDR3 is CASSQVLTGLSSYEQYF. CDR3 DNA: TGCGCCAGCAGCCAAGTTCTAACAGGGTTGAGCTCCTACGAGCAGTACTTC.

The chain has TRBV5-4 and TRBJ2-3, with TRBD2 matching over 13 bases. Germline-derived CDR1 and CDR2 are SGHNT and YYREEE (reference sequence). The CDR3 is 17 amino acids. The V gene end was trimmed by 4 bases and the J gene end by 4 bases; junction bases not matched to a gene: 9. In DNA, the CDR3 is TGTGCCAGCAGCCCTCGGACTAGCGGGAGTATCGCAGATACGCAGTATTTT. Its protein product is CASSPRTSGSIADTQYF.

The chain has TRBV5-8 and TRBJ2-7, with D unresolved. Trimming took 5 bases from V and 2 from J, leaving 20 bases between them. The CDR3 has 16 amino acids. The germline V gene encodes CDR1 SGHTS and CDR2 YDEGEE. CDR3 sequence: CASSYRHSSKPYEQYF. The CDR3 nucleotides read TGTGCCAGCAGTTACCGGCACAGCTCCAAGCCCTACGAGCAGTACTTC. The variable domain in full, completed from reference TRBV5-8 and TRBJ2-7, reads EAGVTQSPTHLIKTRGQQATLRCSPISGHTSVYWYQQALGLGLQFLLWYDEGEERNRGNFPPRFSGRQFPNYSSELNVNALELEDSALYLCASSYRHSSKPYEQYFGPGTRLTVT.

This clone was seen only a few times. The V call is TRBV18, the J call TRBJ1-1; D is possibly TRBD1 (5 bases). Per germline, CDR1 KGHSH and CDR2 LQKENI. V lost 0 bases and J lost 1, with 21 bases in between. The CDR3 loop spans 19 amino acids. The CDR3 here is CASSPPFQGPRVRNTEAFF. The CDR3 DNA reads as TGTGCCAGCTCACCACCCTTTCAGGGTCCCAGGGTGCGGAACACTGAAGCTTTCTTT.

The chain couples TRBV7-3 to TRBJ1-1; 11 nucleotides align to TRBD1. Trimming took 2 bases from V and 5 from J; bases not matched to a gene: 7. From germline, CDR1 is SGHTA and CDR2 FQGTGA. This CDR3 is 16 amino acids long. As DNA, the CDR3 is TGTGCCAGCAGCTTATGGGGGACAGGGGGAAATACTGAAGCTTTCTTT. This sequence encodes CASSLWGTGGNTEAFF.

The V gene is TRBV5-1, the J gene TRBJ2-1; 9 bases align to TRBD2. V gave up 4 bases and J gave up 0 bases; unmatched junction bases: 8. This CDR3 comprises 17 residues. Germline-derived CDR1 and CDR2 are SGHRS and YFSETQ. As DNA, the CDR3 is TGCGCCAGCAGCCTGAGACTAGCGGAGATCTCCTACAATGAGCAGTTCTTC. Protein: CASSLRLAEISYNEQFF.

This rearrangement joins TRBV27 to TRBJ2-5; 9 bases are shared with TRBD1. Germline CDR1 and CDR2: MNHEY and SMNVEV (reference sequence). CDR3 length equals 15 residues. The junction had 10 bases not matched to a gene; V was cut back by 6 bases and J by 5 bases. CDR3 in amino acids: CASRGPGQGQETQYF. As DNA, the CDR3 is TGTGCCAGCAGGGGTCCGGGACAGGGACAGGAGACCCAGTACTTC.

The CDR3 is CASSLGPGGMYEQYF. The CDR3 bases are TGTGCCAGCAGTTTAGGGCCAGGGGGAATGTACGAGCAGTACTTC. This chain uses TRBV27 with TRBJ2-7; TRBD1 aligns across 7 bases. V trimming: 2 bases; J trimming: 4 bases; junction bases outside the gene matches: 8. Germline CDR1 MNHEY, CDR2 SMNVEV (reference sequence). CDR3 length equals 15 residues.

This sequence joins TRBV30 and TRBJ1-1; D gene uncertain. From germline, CDR1 is GTSNPN and CDR2 SVGIG (reference sequence). CDR3 length: 15 amino acids. The V and J ends lost 3 bases and 5 bases respectively, with 19 bases between them. In DNA form, the CDR3 reads TGTGCCTGGAGCCGGGGAGTTCGTGGCGAGACTGAAGCTTTCTTT. It translates to CAWSRGVRGETEAFF.

The rearrangement uses TRBV28 and TRBJ1-2; possible D gene TRBD1, 5 bases. The CDR3 runs 14 residues. Per germline, CDR1 MDHEN and CDR2 SYDVKM. Trimming shortened V by 3 bases and J by 4 bases, and 12 bases separated the two germline ends. DNA of the CDR3: TGTGCCAGCAGTTTCGGGGGTACAACCTATGGCTACACCTTC. This codes for CASSFGGTTYGYTF.

This rearrangement joins TRBV30 to TRBJ1-2, with 7 bases that match TRBD1. V trimming: 1 base; J trimming: 6 bases; junction bases outside the gene matches: 5. The CDR3 spans 13 residues. Germline values: CDR1 GTSNPN, CDR2 SVGIG (reference sequence). CDR3 sequence (DNA): TGTGCCTGGAGTGGGGTGACAGGGAATGGCTACACCTTC. Translating it yields CAWSGVTGNGYTF.

This clone was seen only a few times. The genes are TRBV29-1 and TRBJ1-1; 7 nucleotides match TRBD1. The ends lost 0 bases at V and 0 bases at J; junction bases unmatched: 7. Per germline, CDR1 SQVTM and CDR2 ANQGSEA. The CDR3 has 16 amino acids. The CDR3 nucleotides are TGCAGCGTTGAAGATCGTTGGACAGGCCTGAACACTGAAGCTTTCTTT. Translating gives CSVEDRWTGLNTEAFF.

The chain joins TRBV19 to TRBJ2-3; D is ambiguous. V lost 6 bases, J lost 2 bases, and 6 bases lay in between. The CDR3 covers 12 residues. Germline V gives CDR1 LNHDA, CDR2 SQIVND (reference sequence). The CDR3 sequence: CASRTSTDTQYF. CDR3 nucleotide sequence: TGTGCCAGTAGGACTTCCACAGATACGCAGTATTTT.